This entry lists 32 T cell receptor beta chains sequenced from one sample in a study of blood T cell repertoires in COVID-19. The data were produced by immunoSEQ multiplex PCR, yet TCRdb's version contains in-frame clones alone and is incomplete. Here the sample spans approximately 210,000 clones, about 85% being singletons. Sample: PBMCs or T cells enriched from blood (not recorded which). All receptors derive from a woman aged 30 to 39 who had recovered from COVID-19.

The V call is TRBV7-8, the J call TRBJ1-6, with 7 nucleotides matching TRBD1. This CDR3 has 16 amino acids. After removal of 4 bases from V and 6 bases from J, the junction contained 9 bases not matched to a gene. The germline V gene has CDR1 SGHVS and CDR2 FQNEAQ. The CDR3 DNA follows: TGTGCCAGCAGCTACCAATCGGGACAGCTTAATTCACCCCTCCACTTT. It specifies CASSYQSGQLNSPLHF.

The chain links TRBV18 to TRBJ1-3; D is undetermined. Germline V gene data show CDR1 as KGHSH and CDR2 as LQKENI. The V and J ends lost 2 bases and 0 bases respectively, with 11 bases between them. The CDR3 sequence is 16 residues long. The CDR3 protein is CASSPSASPSGNTIYF. The DNA for the CDR3 is TGTGCCAGCTCACCATCCGCGTCTCCCTCTGGAAACACCATATATTTT. Combining the CDR3 with reference TRBV18 and TRBJ1-3 gives the whole variable domain NAGVMQNPRHLVRRRGQEARLRCSPMKGHSHVYWYRQLPEEGLKFMVYLQKENIIDESGMPKERFSAEFPKEGPSILRIQQVVRGDSAAYFCASSPSASPSGNTIYFGEGSWLTVV.

The chain is built from TRBV4-2 and TRBJ2-5; TRBD2 agrees at 12 bases. V trimming: 3 bases; J trimming: 3 bases; junction bases outside the gene matches: 2. The CDR3 loop spans 15 amino acids. Germline V gene sequence: CDR1 LGHNA, CDR2 YNFKEQ. The CDR3 DNA reads TGTGCCAGCAGCCACAGGACTAGCGGGAAAGAGACCCAGTACTTC. Its translation: CASSHRTSGKETQYF.

J is TRBJ2-6 and V is TRBV9; D may be TRBD2 (5 bases). The germline CDR1 and CDR2 sequences are SGDLS and YYNGEE. CDR3 size: 20 residues. The V gene lost 4 bases and the J gene lost 1 base, with 24 bases spanning the gap. CDR3 protein: CASSTHLIGKGSSGANVLTF. CDR3 bases: TGTGCCAGCAGCACCCATTTAATCGGGAAAGGGAGTTCTGGGGCCAACGTCCTGACTTTC.

The CDR3 is CASSSDRGDTIYF. As DNA, the CDR3 is TGTGCCAGCAGCTCGGACAGGGGGGACACCATATATTTT. The chain is built from TRBV11-3 and TRBJ1-3; 10 nucleotides agree with TRBD1. Germline CDR1 reads SGHNT; CDR2 reads YENEEA. This CDR3 comprises 13 residues. With V trimmed by 4 bases and J by 8 bases, 2 bases remained unmatched.

The genes are TRBV7-6 and TRBJ2-2, with D possibly matching TRBD2 (5 bases). This CDR3 comprises 15 residues. Trimming took 2 bases from V and 4 from J, leaving 11 bases between them. Germline CDR1 is SGHVS and CDR2 is FNYEAQ. CDR3 sequence (DNA): TGTGCCAGCAGCTTATCTACGGGGAGCACCGGGGAGCTGTTTTTT. This translates into CASSLSTGSTGELFF.

The chain carries TRBV5-1 and TRBJ2-3; TRBD2 aligns across 9 bases. The CDR3 has 14 residues. Germline V CDR1 and CDR2: SGHRS, YFSETQ. The ends lost 2 bases at V and 4 bases at J; junction bases unmatched: 2. CDR3 sequence reads: CASSLLAGSDTQYF. In DNA form, the CDR3 reads TGCGCCAGCAGCTTACTAGCGGGTTCAGATACGCAGTATTTT.

CDR3 in amino acids: CASSAGQIEAFF. CDR3 sequence (DNA): TGTGCCAGCAGCGCGGGACAGATTGAAGCTTTCTTT. V usage is TRBV5-6 and J usage is TRBJ1-1, with TRBD1 identical over 7 bases. V shed 4 bases and J 7 bases; nucleotides not matched to a gene: 4. The CDR3 is 12 residues long. Germline V lookup: CDR1 SGHDT, CDR2 YYEEEE. The full variable domain, its missing parts supplied by reference TRBV5-6 and TRBJ1-1, is DAGVTQSPTHLIKTRGQQVTLRCSPKSGHDTVSWYQQALGQGPQFIFQYYEEEERQRGNFPDRFSGHQFPNYSSELNVNALLLGDSALYLCASSAGQIEAFFGQGTRLTVV.

This chain connects TRBV6-6 to TRBJ1-1; possible D gene TRBD1, 5 bases. CDR3 length equals 14 residues. V lost 2 bases and J 1 base, leaving 8 bases between the germline ends. Germline-derived CDR1 and CDR2 are MNHNY and SVGAGI (reference sequence). The chain's CDR3 is CASSYGGENTEAFF. The CDR3 DNA follows: TGTGCCAGCAGTTACGGGGGGGAGAACACTGAAGCTTTCTTT.

This clone was seen a single time. The same CDR3 is also encoded by other DNA sequences in this sample. CDR3 amino acids: CAWSLGDNQPQHF. In DNA, the CDR3 is TGTGCCTGGAGCCTAGGGGACAATCAGCCCCAGCATTTT. The V and J genes are TRBV30 and TRBJ1-5; tentative D call: TRBD1 (5 bases). The CDR3 length is 13 residues. Germline V gene data show CDR1 as GTSNPN and CDR2 as SVGIG (reference sequence). Trimming took off 3 bases at V and 3 bases at J, with 9 bases between the two ends.

The V call is TRBV11-2, the J call TRBJ2-5; D is unresolved. The V gene lost 5 bases and the J gene lost 1 base, with 8 bases spanning the gap. The CDR3 runs 13 residues. Germline V gene sequence: CDR1 SGHAT, CDR2 FQNNGV. CDR3 DNA sequence: TGTGCCAGCAGCCTTGAGGCCCAAGAGACCCAGTACTTC. Its protein is CASSLEAQETQYF.

The chain links TRBV4-1 to TRBJ1-3, with D perhaps matching TRBD1 (5 bases). Germline CDR1 MGHRA, CDR2 YSYEKL. Trimming pared 2 bases from V and 2 bases from J, leaving 13 bases between. There are 16 residues in the CDR3. CDR3 protein: CASSQIFTGAGNTIYF. CDR3 bases: TGCGCCAGCAGCCAAATCTTCACAGGCGCTGGAAACACCATATATTTT.

The V call is TRBV14, the J call TRBJ1-6; D gene unclear. CDR3 length: 14 residues. Per germline, CDR1 SGHDN and CDR2 FVKESK. Trimming shortened V by 2 bases and J by 5 bases, and 7 bases separated the two germline ends. CDR3 protein: CASSQQVNNSPLHF. CDR3 sequence (DNA): TGTGCCAGCAGCCAACAGGTTAATAATTCACCCCTCCACTTT.

V and J are TRBV2 and TRBJ2-1, with 7 bases fitting TRBD2. CDR3 length equals 15 residues. V shed 1 base, J shed 2 bases, and the junction held 2 bases outside the gene matches. Per the germline V gene, CDR1 is SNHLY and CDR2 is FYNNEI. The CDR3 DNA reads TGTGCCAGCAGTGAAGATCGGGGGGCCTACAATGAGCAGTTCTTC. Residues: CASSEDRGAYNEQFF.

This sequence joins TRBV3-1 (or the pseudogene TRBV3-2) and TRBJ1-2; the match to TRBD1 covers 9 bases. Germline V CDR1 and CDR2: LGHDT, YNNKEL (reference sequence). The CDR3 runs 15 residues. The ends lost 1 base at V and 8 bases at J; junction bases unmatched: 8. The CDR3 here is CASSQGGTGIRGYTF. The CDR3 DNA is TGTGCCAGCAGCCAAGGCGGGACAGGGATTCGCGGCTACACCTTC.

The chain recombines TRBV18 with TRBJ2-1; possible D gene TRBD2, 6 bases. CDR1 and CDR2 from the germline V gene are KGHSH and LQKENI. V was trimmed by 2 bases and J by 7 bases, leaving 12 bases between them. The CDR3 is 14 amino acids. The CDR3 bases are TGTGCCAGCTCACCAGCCGGGAGAGTGAATGAGCAGTTCTTC. Its translation: CASSPAGRVNEQFF.

This chain joins TRBV19 and TRBJ1-5; 7 nucleotides match TRBD1. Germline V lookup: CDR1 LNHDA, CDR2 SQIVND (reference sequence). V lost 3 bases to trimming and J lost 5 bases; unmatched junction nucleotides: 4. This CDR3 is 14 amino acids long. In DNA form, the CDR3 reads TGTGCCAGTAGTATCCAGGGGGAGGATCAGCCCCAGCATTTT. This gives the protein CASSIQGEDQPQHF.

The genes are TRBV14 and TRBJ1-1; the D is unclear. The CDR3 extends over 16 amino acids. V was pared by 0 bases and J by 0 bases, with 11 bases between. Germline V lookup: CDR1 SGHDN, CDR2 FVKESK. This CDR3 is CASSQDVGNMNTEAFF. CDR3 bases: TGTGCCAGCAGCCAAGATGTGGGCAATATGAACACTGAAGCTTTCTTT.

The chain uses TRBV18 and TRBJ2-5; no firm D call. Trimming pared 0 bases from V and 4 bases from J, leaving 9 bases between. Germline V gene lookup returns CDR1 KGHSH and CDR2 LQKENI. The CDR3 sequence is 14 residues long. The CDR3 reads CASSPPEIPETQYF. Here the CDR3 DNA reads TGTGCCAGCTCACCACCAGAGATACCAGAGACCCAGTACTTC.

This chain joins TRBV7-3 and TRBJ1-1; D not resolved. Trimming pared 5 bases from V and 4 bases from J, leaving 14 bases between. The CDR3 has 14 residues. Germline values: CDR1 SGHTA, CDR2 FQGTGA. The CDR3 DNA follows: TGTGCCAGCAGCCTTCGACGTCGGGGCACTGAAGCTTTCTTT. Residues: CASSLRRRGTEAFF.

This chain connects TRBV19 to TRBJ1-5; a weak D match, TRBD1 (6 bases). The CDR3 extends over 15 amino acids. The V gene's germline CDR1 is LNHDA and CDR2 SQIVND (reference sequence). With 5 bases removed from V and 4 bases from J, the gap between germline ends came to 15 bases. The CDR3 loop is CASSSKDRRNQPQHF. CDR3 DNA: TGTGCCAGTAGTTCGAAAGACAGGCGGAATCAGCCCCAGCATTTT. The variable domain in full, with the rest retrieved from reference TRBV19 and TRBJ1-5, is DGGITQSPKYLFRKEGQNVTLSCEQNLNHDAMYWYRQDPGQGLRLIYYSQIVNDFQKGDIAEGYSVSREKKESFPLTVTSAQKNPTAFYLCASSSKDRRNQPQHFGDGTRLSIL.

This clone was counted only a few times. This chain joins TRBV7-2 and TRBJ1-2; TRBD1 aligns across 8 bases. Germline V gene lookup returns CDR1 SGHTA and CDR2 FQGNSA. The CDR3 loop spans 14 amino acids. Unmatched junction bases numbered 6, after V lost 4 bases and J lost 5 bases. The CDR3 bases are TGTGCCAGCAGCTCCGGGACAGGCAAATATGGCTACACCTTC. Protein product: CASSSGTGKYGYTF.

The chain combines TRBV6-5 with TRBJ1-1; maybe TRBD1 (5 bases). Per the germline V gene, CDR1 is MNHEY and CDR2 is SVGAGI. The CDR3 contains 14 residues. V lost 6 bases and J lost 8, with 19 bases in between. CDR3 DNA sequence: TGTGCCAGCAGGGTTTTCAGGGATGGTCCGGAAGCTTTCTTT. Translation gives CASRVFRDGPEAFF.

V is TRBV28 and J is TRBJ2-3, with 10 bases aligning to TRBD2. Germline loops: CDR1 MDHEN, CDR2 SYDVKM. The CDR3 length is 18 residues. The ends lost 3 bases at V and 2 bases at J; junction bases unmatched: 11. The CDR3 spells CASSFPVLGTSDTDTQYF. In DNA form, the CDR3 reads TGTGCCAGCAGTTTCCCCGTTTTAGGGACTAGCGACACAGATACGCAGTATTTT. The whole variable domain, remainder taken from reference TRBV28 and TRBJ2-3, is DVKVTQSSRYLVKRTGEKVFLECVQDMDHENMFWYRQDPGLGLRLIYFSYDVKMKEKGDIPEGYSVSREKKERFSLILESASTNQTSMYLCASSFPVLGTSDTDTQYFGPGTRLTVL.

The V and J genes are TRBV9 and TRBJ2-7; a possible D gene is TRBD1 (5 bases). Germline V gives CDR1 SGDLS, CDR2 YYNGEE. This CDR3 is built from 13 residues. The germline V and J ends were trimmed by 1 base and 7 bases, with 12 bases remaining between them. The chain's CDR3 is CASSVTLGQEQYF. DNA for the CDR3: TGTGCCAGCAGCGTAACGCTGGGGCAGGAGCAGTACTTC.

The chain carries TRBV5-5 and TRBJ1-1; 7 bases are a match to TRBD1. Germline CDR1 is SGHKS and CDR2 is YYEKEE (reference sequence). The CDR3 is 13 residues long. Trimming at V came to 1 base and at J to 3 bases, leaving 0 bases not matched to a gene. The CDR3 sequence: CASSLTGDTEAFF. The CDR3 nucleotides read TGTGCCAGCAGCTTGACAGGGGACACTGAAGCTTTCTTT. Drawing the rest from reference TRBV5-5 and TRBJ1-1, the complete variable domain is DAGVTQSPTHLIKTRGQQVTLRCSPISGHKSVSWYQQVLGQGPQFIFQYYEKEERGRGNFPDRFSARQFPNYSSELNVNALLLGDSALYLCASSLTGDTEAFFGQGTRLTVV.

The chain employs TRBV30 and TRBJ2-7; no clear D. The length of the CDR3 is 11 residues. V was cut by 5 bases and J by 2 bases, with 7 bases left in between. CDR1 is GTSNPN, CDR2 SVGIG, per germline (reference sequence). The CDR3 bases are TGTGCCTGGTCACCAGCCTACGAGCAGTACTTC. This gives the protein CAWSPAYEQYF.

The genes are TRBV19 and TRBJ2-2; perhaps TRBD1 as D (5 bases). The germline CDR1 and CDR2 sequences are LNHDA and SQIVND (reference sequence). The CDR3 is 16 residues long. V was cut by 10 bases and J by 1 base, with 19 bases left in between. The CDR3 DNA is TGTGCCACCCAAGGAGAAAGGGGCGAGAACACCGGGGAGCTGTTTTTT. Protein product: CATQGERGENTGELFF. Full variable domain (rest looked up from reference TRBV19 and TRBJ2-2): DGGITQSPKYLFRKEGQNVTLSCEQNLNHDAMYWYRQDPGQGLRLIYYSQIVNDFQKGDIAEGYSVSREKKESFPLTVTSAQKNPTAFYLCATQGERGENTGELFFGEGSRLTVL.

The rearrangement uses TRBV18 and TRBJ1-3; D gene ambiguous. Trimming removed 2 bases at V and 4 bases at J, with 9 bases between. Germline V gene sequence: CDR1 KGHSH, CDR2 LQKENI. This CDR3 is 14 amino acids long. CDR3 amino acids: CASSPEVQGNTIYF. In DNA, the CDR3 is TGTGCCAGCTCACCAGAGGTGCAAGGAAACACCATATATTTT.

V gene TRBV18 combines with J gene TRBJ1-1; D may be TRBD1 (5 bases). Trimming removed 2 bases at V and 0 bases at J, with 7 bases between. The CDR3 length is 14 residues. CDR1 and CDR2 from the germline V gene are KGHSH and LQKENI. The CDR3: CASSPSGLNTEAFF. In DNA, the CDR3 is TGTGCCAGCTCACCATCAGGGTTGAACACTGAAGCTTTCTTT.

This clone was observed once. An end of the junction does not agree with germline; a read error may underlie this. The chain uses TRBV3-1 (or the pseudogene TRBV3-2) and TRBJ1-1, with D perhaps TRBD1 (5 bases). The CDR3 covers 14 residues. The germline gives CDR1 LGHDT, CDR2 YNNKEL (reference sequence). CDR3 loop: CASSGGGGNAEAFF. The CDR3 coding sequence is TGTGCCAGCAGCGGGGGTGGAGGGAACGCTGAAGCTTTCTTT.

The rearrangement uses TRBV5-1 and TRBJ1-2, with D perhaps TRBD1 (6 bases). In germline, CDR1 is SGHRS, CDR2 YFSETQ. CDR3 length: 16 amino acids. Trimming cost V 0 bases and J 0 bases, with 12 bases left between them. This CDR3 is CASSLAGTRSNYGYTF. CDR3 coding DNA: TGCGCCAGCAGCTTGGCCGGGACACGCTCTAACTATGGCTACACCTTC. Full variable domain (rest looked up from reference TRBV5-1 and TRBJ1-2): KAGVTQTPRYLIKTRGQQVTLSCSPISGHRSVSWYQQTPGQGLQFLFEYFSETQRNKGNFPGRFSGRQFSNSRSEMNVSTLELGDSALYLCASSLAGTRSNYGYTFGSGTRLTVV.